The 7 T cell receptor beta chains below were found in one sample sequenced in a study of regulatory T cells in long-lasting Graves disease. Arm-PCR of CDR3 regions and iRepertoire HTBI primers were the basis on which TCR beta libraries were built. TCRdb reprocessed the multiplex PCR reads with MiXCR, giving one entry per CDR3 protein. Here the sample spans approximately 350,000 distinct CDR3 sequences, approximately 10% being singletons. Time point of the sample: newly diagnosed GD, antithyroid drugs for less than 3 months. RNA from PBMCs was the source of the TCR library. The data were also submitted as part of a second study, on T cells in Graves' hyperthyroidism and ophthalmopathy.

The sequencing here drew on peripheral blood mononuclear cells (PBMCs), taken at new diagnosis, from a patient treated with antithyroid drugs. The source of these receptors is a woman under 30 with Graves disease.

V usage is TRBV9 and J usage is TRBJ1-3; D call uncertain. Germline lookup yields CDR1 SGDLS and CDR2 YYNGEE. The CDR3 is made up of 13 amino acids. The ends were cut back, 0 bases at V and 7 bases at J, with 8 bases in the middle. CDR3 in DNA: TGTGCCAGCAGCGTAGCGGCGGGGAACACCATATATTTT. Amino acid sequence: CASSVAAGNTIYF.

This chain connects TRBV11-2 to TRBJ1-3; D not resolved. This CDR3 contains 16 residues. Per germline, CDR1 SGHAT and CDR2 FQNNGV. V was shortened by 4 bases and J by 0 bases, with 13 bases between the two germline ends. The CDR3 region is CASSSSRVLSGNTIYF. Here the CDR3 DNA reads TGTGCCAGCAGCTCGTCAAGAGTTCTCTCTGGAAACACCATATATTTT.

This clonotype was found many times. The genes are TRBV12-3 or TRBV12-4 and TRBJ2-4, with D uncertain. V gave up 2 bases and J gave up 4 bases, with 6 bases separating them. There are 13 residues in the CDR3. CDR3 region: CASSLFEKNIQYF. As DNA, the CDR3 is TGTGCCAGCAGTTTATTCGAGAAAAACATTCAGTACTTC.

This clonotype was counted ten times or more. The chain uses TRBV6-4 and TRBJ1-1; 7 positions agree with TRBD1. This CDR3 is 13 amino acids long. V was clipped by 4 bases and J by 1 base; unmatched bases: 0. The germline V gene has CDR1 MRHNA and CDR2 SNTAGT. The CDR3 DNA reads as TGTGCCAGCAGTGCAGGGGGGAACACTGAAGCTTTCTTT. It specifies CASSAGGNTEAFF.

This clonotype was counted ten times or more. CDR3 bases: TGTGCCAGCAGCTCGGACAGGGGGCGGACTGAGCAGTTCTTC. Amino acids: CASSSDRGRTEQFF. The chain has TRBV7-3 and TRBJ2-1; 11 bases align to TRBD1. CDR1 SGHTA and CDR2 FQGTGA come from the germline V gene. The CDR3 spans 14 residues. The V gene end was trimmed by 4 bases and the J gene end by 9 bases; junction bases not matched to a gene: 5.

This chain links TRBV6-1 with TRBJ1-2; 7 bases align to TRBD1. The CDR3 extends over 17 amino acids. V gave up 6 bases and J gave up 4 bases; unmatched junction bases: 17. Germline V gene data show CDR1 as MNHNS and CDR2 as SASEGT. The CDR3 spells CASSPDRALRASYGYTF. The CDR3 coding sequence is TGTGCCAGCAGCCCCGACAGGGCCCTACGAGCCTCCTATGGCTACACCTTC.

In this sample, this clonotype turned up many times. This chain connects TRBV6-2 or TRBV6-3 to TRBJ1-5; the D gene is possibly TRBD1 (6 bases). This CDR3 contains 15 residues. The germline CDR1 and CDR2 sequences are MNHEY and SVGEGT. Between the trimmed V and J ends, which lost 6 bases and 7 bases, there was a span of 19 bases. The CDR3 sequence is CASRLAGVVGQPQHF. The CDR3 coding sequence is TGTGCCAGCAGGTTGGCAGGGGTGGTGGGACAGCCCCAGCATTTT.